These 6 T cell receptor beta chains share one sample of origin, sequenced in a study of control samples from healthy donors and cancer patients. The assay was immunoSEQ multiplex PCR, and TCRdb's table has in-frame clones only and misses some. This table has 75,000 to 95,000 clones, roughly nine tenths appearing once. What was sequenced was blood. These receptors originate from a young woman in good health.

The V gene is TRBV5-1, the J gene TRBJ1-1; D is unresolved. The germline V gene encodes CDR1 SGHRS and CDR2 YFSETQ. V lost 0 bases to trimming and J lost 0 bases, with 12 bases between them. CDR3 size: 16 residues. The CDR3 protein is CASSLAGGLLNTEAFF. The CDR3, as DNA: TGCGCCAGCAGCTTGGCGGGTGGACTGCTGAACACTGAAGCTTTCTTT.

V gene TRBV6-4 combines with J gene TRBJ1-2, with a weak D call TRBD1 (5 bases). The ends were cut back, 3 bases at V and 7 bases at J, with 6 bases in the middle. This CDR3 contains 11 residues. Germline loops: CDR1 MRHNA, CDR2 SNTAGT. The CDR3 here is CASSEGGGYTF. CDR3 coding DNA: TGTGCCAGCAGTGAGGGGGGTGGCTACACCTTC.

CDR3 amino acids: CASSLKGQGSYEQYF. CDR3 sequence (DNA): TGTGCCAGCAGCCTTAAGGGACAGGGCAGCTACGAGCAGTACTTC. V gene TRBV6-5 combines with J gene TRBJ2-7, with TRBD1 matching 9 bases. There are 15 residues in the CDR3. CDR1 is MNHEY and CDR2 is SVGAGI in the germline V gene. V lost 6 bases to trimming and J lost 3 bases; unmatched junction nucleotides: 9.

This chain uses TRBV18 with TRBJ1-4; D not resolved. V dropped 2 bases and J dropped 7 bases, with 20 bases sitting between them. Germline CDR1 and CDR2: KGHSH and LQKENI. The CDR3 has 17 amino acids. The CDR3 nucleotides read TGTGCCAGCTCACCAGGGATAGGTCCCCCGGGAAGTGAAAAACTGTTTTTT. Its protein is CASSPGIGPPGSEKLFF.

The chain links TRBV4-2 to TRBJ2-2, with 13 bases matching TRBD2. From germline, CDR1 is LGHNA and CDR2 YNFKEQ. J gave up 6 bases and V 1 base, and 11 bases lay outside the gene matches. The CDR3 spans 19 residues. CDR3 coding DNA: TGTGCCAGCAGCCAAGCCCCGGGACTAGCGGGATCTCAGTCCGGGGAGCTGTTTTTT. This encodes CASSQAPGLAGSQSGELFF.

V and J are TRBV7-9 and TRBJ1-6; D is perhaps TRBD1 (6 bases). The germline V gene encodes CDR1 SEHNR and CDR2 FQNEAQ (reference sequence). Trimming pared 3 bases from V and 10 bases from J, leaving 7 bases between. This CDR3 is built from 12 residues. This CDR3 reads CASSFQGSPLHF. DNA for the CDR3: TGTGCCAGCAGCTTTCAGGGGTCACCCCTCCACTTT.